One sample yielded the 8 T cell receptor beta chains listed below, sequenced in a study of long-term antiretroviral therapy in people with HIV. At the survey level, the v3.0 immunoSEQ assay was run. The repertoire was sequenced with immunoSEQ multiplex PCR; TCRdb's copy has only in-frame clones and lacks some. The sample consists of tens of thousands of clones, approximately 86% of them appearing once. The sequencing here drew on unsorted PBMCs, taken just before starting antiretroviral therapy. The receptors stem from a woman under 30 with HIV.

V and J are TRBV27 and TRBJ2-6, with 8 bases aligning to TRBD2. V was clipped by 8 bases and J by 1 base; unmatched bases: 10. This CDR3 is 17 amino acids long. Germline assignment: CDR1 MNHEY and CDR2 SMNVEV (reference sequence). The CDR3 loop is CASARAGGRSGANVLTF. The CDR3, as DNA: TGTGCCAGCGCGCGGGCGGGAGGAAGGTCTGGGGCCAACGTCCTGACTTTC.

To note about this clone: Other DNA sequences in the sample encode the same CDR3. V and J are TRBV5-1 and TRBJ2-3; D remains ambiguous. The germline CDR1 and CDR2 sequences are SGHRS and YFSETQ. The CDR3 has 15 amino acids. Trimming took 0 bases from V and 0 from J, leaving 8 bases between them. The CDR3 spells CASSLERASTDTQYF. Written as DNA, the CDR3 is TGCGCCAGCAGCTTGGAGCGCGCGAGCACAGATACGCAGTATTTT. Supplemented by reference TRBV5-1 and TRBJ2-3, the full variable domain reads KAGVTQTPRYLIKTRGQQVTLSCSPISGHRSVSWYQQTPGQGLQFLFEYFSETQRNKGNFPGRFSGRQFSNSRSEMNVSTLELGDSALYLCASSLERASTDTQYFGPGTRLTVL.

This clone appeared a single time. This chain connects TRBV11-2 to TRBJ2-7; 12 nucleotides line up with TRBD2. Germline CDR1 is SGHAT and CDR2 is FQNNGV. This CDR3 is 19 amino acids long. V shed 1 base and J 4 bases; nucleotides not matched to a gene: 14. CDR3 nucleotides: TGTGCCAGCAGCTTAGGGTCTAGCGGGAGGGCCGGTGTAGGATACGAGCAGTACTTC. This codes for CASSLGSSGRAGVGYEQYF.

The chain employs TRBV11-3 and TRBJ2-3, with D unclear. V shed 1 base and J shed 6 bases, with 5 bases lying between them. Germline V gene data show CDR1 as SGHNT and CDR2 as YENEEA. The CDR3 is 12 amino acids. CDR3 protein: CASSLGADTQYF. The CDR3 coding sequence is TGTGCCAGCAGCTTAGGGGCCGATACGCAGTATTTT. The full variable domain, with the rest looked up from reference TRBV11-3 and TRBJ2-3, is EAGVVQSPRYKIIEKKQPVAFWCNPISGHNTLYWYLQNLGQGPELLIRYENEEAVDDSQLPKDRFSAERLKGVDSTLKIQPAELGDSAVYLCASSLGADTQYFGPGTRLTVL.

The V call is TRBV4-1, the J call TRBJ2-7, with 10 bases identical to TRBD2. CDR3 length: 15 residues. Germline CDR1 and CDR2: MGHRA and YSYEKL. The J segment lost 6 bases and the V segment lost 1 base, leaving 6 bases of the junction unmatched. The CDR3 region has the DNA TGCGCCAGCAGCCAAGGTCTAGCGGGAGTTTCCGAGCAGTACTTC. Translating gives CASSQGLAGVSEQYF.

The chain is built from TRBV11-2 and TRBJ1-1; no firm D call. Germline lookup yields CDR1 SGHAT and CDR2 FQNNGV. Trimming cost V 5 bases and J 10 bases, with 11 bases left between them. The CDR3 has 11 residues. This CDR3 reads CASSPRMVAFF. DNA for the CDR3: TGTGCCAGCAGCCCGAGGATGGTAGCTTTCTTT.

This chain joins TRBV9 and TRBJ2-1, with 10 nucleotides matching TRBD1. CDR3 length equals 15 residues. V trimming: 6 bases; J trimming: 2 bases; junction bases outside the gene matches: 5. In germline, CDR1 is SGDLS, CDR2 YYNGEE. The chain's CDR3 is CASTGTGAAYNEQFF. As DNA, the CDR3 is TGTGCCAGCACCGGGACAGGGGCAGCCTACAATGAGCAGTTCTTC.

This chain connects TRBV5-1 to TRBJ1-4, with no clear D. Per the germline V gene, CDR1 is SGHRS and CDR2 is YFSETQ. The V end lost 4 bases, the J end lost 0 bases, and 10 bases lay between the germline ends. The CDR3 contains 15 residues. The CDR3 loop is CASSSYGATNEKLFF. CDR3 bases: TGCGCCAGCAGCAGCTACGGTGCAACTAATGAAAAACTGTTTTTT.